This entry concerns a single T cell receptor (beta chain). Some clones are missing from TCRdb's copy, which holds only in-frame ones; the method was immunoSEQ multiplex PCR. Seen here are about 70,000 clones, around 90% observed once, and the top ten hold around 0.3%. CDR3 length equals 14 residues. Germline loops: CDR1 LNHDA, CDR2 SQIVND (reference sequence). V was pared by 7 bases and J by 3 bases, with 13 bases between. This entry is derived from a study of T cell changes during pregnancy in multiple sclerosis. This chain uses TRBV19 with TRBJ1-5; no definite D call. The clonotype was recovered from a female donor with multiple sclerosis, enrolled in a pregnancy study. The sequencing used CD4+ T cells from peripheral blood mononuclear cells, collected after pregnancy. The CDR3 loop is CASTLAGLNQPQHF. Here the CDR3 DNA reads TGTGCCAGTACTCTGGCAGGCCTCAATCAGCCCCAGCATTTT.